This T cell receptor (beta chain) was sequenced during a study of cytomegalovirus exposure and HLA in healthy donors. The PCR had 60 Vbeta and 13 Jbeta primers. Method: immunoSEQ multiplex PCR; TCRdb's copy keeps in-frame clones and lacks some. Altogether around 210,000 clones are present, about 77% being singletons, with the ten largest covering 0.45% to 0.5%. Sequencing used PBMCs. The clonotype was recovered from a boy younger than 18 in good health and CMV-seronegative.

The CDR3 reads CASSSLAGLYEQYF. As DNA, the CDR3 is TGTGCCAGCAGCTCCTTAGCGGGACTCTACGAGCAGTACTTC. The chain uses TRBV7-6 and TRBJ2-7, with 8 bases fitting TRBD2. The CDR3 runs to 14 residues. From germline, CDR1 is SGHVS and CDR2 FNYEAQ. J gave up 3 bases and V 4 bases, and 5 bases lay outside the gene matches.